The subject of this entry is one TCR beta chain. Its matching antigen is unknown. A second 7 to 11 cycle PCR used barcoded and J-beta primers. Per sample, CDR3-containing paired-end reads numbered at least 2.5 million. MiXCR was run by TCRdb on the 5' RACE reads, yielding one entry per CDR3 protein. The sample includes around 850,000 distinct CDR3 sequences, about 37% of them seen just once. The data stem from a study of blood T cells in healthy people across ages. The study, taken as a whole, reports: Leaving the PBMCs unsorted stopped any conclusive comparison of naive versus antigen-experienced cells.

Trimming removed 6 bases at V and 2 bases at J, with 19 bases between. This CDR3 comprises 15 residues. From germline, CDR1 is SQVTM and CDR2 ANQGSEA. Each donor was a healthy Caucasian individual from Russia, aged roughly 6 to 95. Collection of roughly 9.8 milliliters of peripheral blood was performed for each donor. Material: blood. The chain links TRBV29-1 to TRBJ2-5; D is possibly TRBD1 or TRBD2 (6 bases each). The receptor was derived from a man in his late teens or twenties in good health. This CDR3 reads CSVGGLRFNQETQYF. The CDR3 DNA sequence: TGCAGCGTGGGGGGCCTCCGGTTCAATCAAGAGACCCAGTACTTC.